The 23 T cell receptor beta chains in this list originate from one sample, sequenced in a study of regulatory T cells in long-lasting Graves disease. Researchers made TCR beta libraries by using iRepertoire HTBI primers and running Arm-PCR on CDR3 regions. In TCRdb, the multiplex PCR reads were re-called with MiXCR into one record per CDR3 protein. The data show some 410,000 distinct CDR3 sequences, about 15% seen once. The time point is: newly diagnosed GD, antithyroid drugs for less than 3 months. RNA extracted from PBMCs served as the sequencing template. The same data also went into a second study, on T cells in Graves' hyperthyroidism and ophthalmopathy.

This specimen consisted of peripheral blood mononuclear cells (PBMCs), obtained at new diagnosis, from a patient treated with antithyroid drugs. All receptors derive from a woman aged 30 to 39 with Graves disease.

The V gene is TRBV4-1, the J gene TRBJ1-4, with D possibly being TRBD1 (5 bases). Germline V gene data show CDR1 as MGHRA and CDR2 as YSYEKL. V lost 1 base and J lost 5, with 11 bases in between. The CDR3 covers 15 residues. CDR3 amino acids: CASSQGGTANEKLFF. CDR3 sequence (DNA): TGCGCCAGCAGCCAAGGGGGGACGGCAAATGAAAAACTGTTTTTT.

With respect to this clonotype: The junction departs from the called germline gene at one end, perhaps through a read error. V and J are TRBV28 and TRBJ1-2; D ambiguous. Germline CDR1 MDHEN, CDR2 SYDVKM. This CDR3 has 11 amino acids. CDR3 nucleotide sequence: TGTGCCAGCAGCAACAACCGGGAAGCTAACTTC. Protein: CASSNNREANF.

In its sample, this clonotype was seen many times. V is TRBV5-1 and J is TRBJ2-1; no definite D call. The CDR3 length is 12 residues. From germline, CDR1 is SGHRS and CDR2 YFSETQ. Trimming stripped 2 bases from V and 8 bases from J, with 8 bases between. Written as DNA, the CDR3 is TGCGCCAGCAGCTTTGGGCCCGATGAGCAGTTCTTC. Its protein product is CASSFGPDEQFF.

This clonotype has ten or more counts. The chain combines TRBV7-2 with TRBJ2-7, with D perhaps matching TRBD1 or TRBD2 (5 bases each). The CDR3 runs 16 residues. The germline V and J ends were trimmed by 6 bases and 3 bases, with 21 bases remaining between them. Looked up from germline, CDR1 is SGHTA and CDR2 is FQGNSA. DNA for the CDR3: TGTGCCAGCAGACGCACCGGGGCAGGCCGCTACTACGAGCAGTACTTC. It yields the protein CASRRTGAGRYYEQYF.

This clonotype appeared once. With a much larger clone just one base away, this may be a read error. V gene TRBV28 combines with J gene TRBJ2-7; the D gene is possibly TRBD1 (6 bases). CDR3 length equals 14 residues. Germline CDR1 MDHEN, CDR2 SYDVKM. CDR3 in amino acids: CASGFWDKTYEQYF. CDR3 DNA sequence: TGTGCCAGCGGTTTTTGGGACAAAACCTACGAGCAGTACTTC.

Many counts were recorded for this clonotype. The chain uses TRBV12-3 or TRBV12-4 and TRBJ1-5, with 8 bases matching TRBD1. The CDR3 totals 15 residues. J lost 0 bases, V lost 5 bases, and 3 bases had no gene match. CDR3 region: CASSGDRSSNQPQHF. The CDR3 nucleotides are TGTGCCAGCAGTGGGGACAGGTCTAGCAATCAGCCCCAGCATTTT.

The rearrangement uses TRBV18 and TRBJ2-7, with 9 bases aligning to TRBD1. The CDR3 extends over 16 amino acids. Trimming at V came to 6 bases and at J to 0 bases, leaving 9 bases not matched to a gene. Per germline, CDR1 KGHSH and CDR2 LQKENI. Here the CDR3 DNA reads TGTGCCAGCTCCCCCCCCGGGACAGGGATCTCCTACGAGCAGTACTTC. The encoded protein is CASSPPGTGISYEQYF.

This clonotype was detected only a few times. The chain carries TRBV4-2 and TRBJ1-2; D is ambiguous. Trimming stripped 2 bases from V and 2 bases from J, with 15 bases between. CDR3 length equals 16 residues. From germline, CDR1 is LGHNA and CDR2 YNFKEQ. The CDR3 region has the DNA TGTGCCAGCAGCCAACAGGTAGCCCGGGGAAACTATGGCTACACCTTC. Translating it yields CASSQQVARGNYGYTF.

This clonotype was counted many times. CDR3 loop: CASSYSGTPRLRSTDTQYF. The DNA of the CDR3 is TGTGCCAGCAGTTACTCGGGGACACCAAGACTGAGGTCCACAGATACGCAGTATTTT. The rearrangement links TRBV6-2 or TRBV6-3 to TRBJ2-3; TRBD1 is a possible D gene (6 bases). The CDR3 is 19 amino acids. Germline V gene data show CDR1 as MNHEY and CDR2 as SVGEGT. The ends were cut back, 0 bases at V and 2 bases at J, with 21 bases in the middle.

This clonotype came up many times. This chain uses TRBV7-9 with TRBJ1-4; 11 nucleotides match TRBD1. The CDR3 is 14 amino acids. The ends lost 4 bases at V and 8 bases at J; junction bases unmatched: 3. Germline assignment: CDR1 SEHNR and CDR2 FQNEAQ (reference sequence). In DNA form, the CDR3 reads TGTGCCAGCAGCTGGACAGGGGGCGAAGAAAAACTGTTTTTT. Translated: CASSWTGGEEKLFF.

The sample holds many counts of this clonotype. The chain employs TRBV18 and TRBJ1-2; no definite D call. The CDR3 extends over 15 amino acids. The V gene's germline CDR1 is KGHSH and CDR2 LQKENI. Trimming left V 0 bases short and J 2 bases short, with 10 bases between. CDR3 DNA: TGTGCCAGCTCACCACCGCCGGACCTCAACTATGGCTACACCTTC. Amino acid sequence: CASSPPPDLNYGYTF.

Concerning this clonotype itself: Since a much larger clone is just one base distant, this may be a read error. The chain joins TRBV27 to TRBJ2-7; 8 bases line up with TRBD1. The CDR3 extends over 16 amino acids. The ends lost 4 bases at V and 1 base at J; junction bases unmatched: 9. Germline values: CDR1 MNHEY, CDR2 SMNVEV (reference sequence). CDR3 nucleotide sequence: TGTGCCAGCAGTTCAACCTCCTGGACAGGGTCCTACGAGCAGTACTTC. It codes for CASSSTSWTGSYEQYF.

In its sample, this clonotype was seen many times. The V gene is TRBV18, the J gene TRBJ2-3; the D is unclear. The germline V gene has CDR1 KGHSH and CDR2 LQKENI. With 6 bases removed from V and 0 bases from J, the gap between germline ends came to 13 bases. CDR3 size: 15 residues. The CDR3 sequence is CASSYLTRSTDTQYF. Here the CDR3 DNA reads TGTGCCAGCTCCTACCTCACTCGTAGCACAGATACGCAGTATTTT. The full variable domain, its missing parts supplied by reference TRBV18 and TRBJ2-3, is NAGVMQNPRHLVRRRGQEARLRCSPMKGHSHVYWYRQLPEEGLKFMVYLQKENIIDESGMPKERFSAEFPKEGPSILRIQQVVRGDSAAYFCASSYLTRSTDTQYFGPGTRLTVL.

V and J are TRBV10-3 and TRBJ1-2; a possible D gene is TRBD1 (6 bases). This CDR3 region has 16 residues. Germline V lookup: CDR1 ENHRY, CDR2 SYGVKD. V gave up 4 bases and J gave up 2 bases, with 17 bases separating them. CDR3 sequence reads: CAISVKQGDTNYGYTF. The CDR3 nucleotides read TGTGCCATCAGTGTGAAACAGGGAGATACCAACTATGGCTACACCTTC.

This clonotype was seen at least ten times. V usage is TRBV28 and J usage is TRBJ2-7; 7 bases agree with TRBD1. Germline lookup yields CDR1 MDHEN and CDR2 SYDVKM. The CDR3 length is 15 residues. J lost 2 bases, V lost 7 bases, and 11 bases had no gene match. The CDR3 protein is CASTPQGDSTYEQYF. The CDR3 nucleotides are TGTGCCAGCACCCCCCAGGGGGACAGTACCTACGAGCAGTACTTC.

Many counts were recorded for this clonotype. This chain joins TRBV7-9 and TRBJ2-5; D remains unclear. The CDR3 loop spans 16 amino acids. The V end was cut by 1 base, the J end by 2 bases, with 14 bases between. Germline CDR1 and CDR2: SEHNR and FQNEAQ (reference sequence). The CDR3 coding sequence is TGTGCCAGCAGCTTAGATCGGGCTCCTGAACAAGAGACCCAGTACTTC. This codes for CASSLDRAPEQETQYF.

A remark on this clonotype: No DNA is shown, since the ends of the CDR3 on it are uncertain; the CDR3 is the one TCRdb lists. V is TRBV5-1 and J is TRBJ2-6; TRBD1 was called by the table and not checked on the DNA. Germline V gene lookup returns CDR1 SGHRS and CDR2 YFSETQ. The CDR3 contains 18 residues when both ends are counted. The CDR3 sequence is CASSFGPGAKSGANVLTF.

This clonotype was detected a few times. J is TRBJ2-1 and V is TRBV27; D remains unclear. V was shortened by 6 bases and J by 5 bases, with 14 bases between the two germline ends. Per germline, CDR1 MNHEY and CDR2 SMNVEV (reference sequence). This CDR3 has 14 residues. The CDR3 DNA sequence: TGTGCCAGCAGGGAGACCGGCCAAAACAATGAGCAGTTCTTC. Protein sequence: CASRETGQNNEQFF.

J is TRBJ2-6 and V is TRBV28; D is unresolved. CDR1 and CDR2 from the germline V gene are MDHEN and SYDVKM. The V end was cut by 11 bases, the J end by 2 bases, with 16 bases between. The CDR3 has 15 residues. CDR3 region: CASYREAPGANVLTF. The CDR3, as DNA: TGTGCCTCCTATCGAGAGGCGCCTGGGGCCAACGTCCTGACTTTC.

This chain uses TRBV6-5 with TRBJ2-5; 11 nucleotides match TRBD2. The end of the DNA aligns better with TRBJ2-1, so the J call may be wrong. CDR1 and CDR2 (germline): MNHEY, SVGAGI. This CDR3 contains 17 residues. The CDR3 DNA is TGTGCCAGCAGTTACAGCCAGACTAGCGGGAATGCAAATGAGCAGTTCTTC. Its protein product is CASSYSQTSGNANEQFF.

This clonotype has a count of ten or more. The CDR3 region has the DNA TGTGCCAGCAGCCCGACGGAAAATCAGCCCCAGCATTTT. The encoded protein is CASSPTENQPQHF. V and J are TRBV2 and TRBJ1-5; unclear D gene. Germline CDR1 SNHLY, CDR2 FYNNEI. The CDR3 extends over 13 amino acids. The V end lost 6 bases, the J end lost 4 bases, and 10 bases lay between the germline ends.

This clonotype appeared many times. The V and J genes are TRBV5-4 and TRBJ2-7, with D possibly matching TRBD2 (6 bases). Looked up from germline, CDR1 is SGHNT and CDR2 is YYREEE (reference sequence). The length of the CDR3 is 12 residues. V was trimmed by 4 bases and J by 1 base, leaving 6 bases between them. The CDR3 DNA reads TGTGCCAGCAGCGGGGGGTCCTACGAGCAGTACTTC. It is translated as CASSGGSYEQYF. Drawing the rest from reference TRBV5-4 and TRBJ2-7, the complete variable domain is ETGVTQSPTHLIKTRGQQVTLRCSSQSGHNTVSWYQQALGQGPQFIFQYYREEENGRGNFPPRFSGLQFPNYSSELNVNALELDDSALYLCASSGGSYEQYFGPGTRLTVT.

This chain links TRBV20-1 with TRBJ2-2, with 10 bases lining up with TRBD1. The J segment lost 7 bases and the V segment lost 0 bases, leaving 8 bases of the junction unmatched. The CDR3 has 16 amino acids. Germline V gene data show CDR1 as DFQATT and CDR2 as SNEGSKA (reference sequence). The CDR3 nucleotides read TGCAGTGCTAGAGATCACGGACAGGGGGTTAGCGGGGAGCTGTTTTTT. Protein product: CSARDHGQGVSGELFF.